The sequence of this T cell receptor beta chain was determined in a study of regulatory T cells in long-lasting Graves disease. Study-level points and caveats: Persistent disease was associated with favored TRBV28 usage and with favored use of TRBJ1-2 and TRBJ2-5.

Investigators prepared the TCR beta libraries by applying iRepertoire HTBI primers and Arm-PCR of CDR3 regions. TCRdb processed the multiplex PCR reads anew with MiXCR; each CDR3 protein has one entry. Of over 650,000 distinct CDR3 sequences listed, around 30% were seen once; the top ten hold around 40%. This clonotype was seen many times. Its specificity is not known. The time point here: persistent/refractory GD, antithyroid drugs over 5 years with positive TRAb. The TCR library was prepared using RNA isolated from PBMCs. EDTA tubes collected nine milliliters of peripheral blood. Trimming shortened V by 1 base and J by 6 bases, and 6 bases separated the two germline ends. The CDR3 spans 12 residues.

The source is a female donor with Graves disease. This specimen was peripheral blood mononuclear cells (PBMCs), taken when the disease was refractory, from a patient treated with antithyroid drugs. The chain links TRBV12-3 or TRBV12-4 to TRBJ1-2; the D is unclear. The CDR3 sequence is CASSLGLDGYTF. In DNA, the CDR3 is TGTGCCAGCAGTTTAGGGTTAGATGGCTACACCTTC.